The 26 T cell receptor beta chains presented below share a single source sample, sequenced in a study of identical twins. In TCRdb, the 5' RACE reads were re-called with MiXCR into one record per CDR3 protein. Of roughly 700,000 distinct CDR3 sequences in the sample, around 8.6% are singletons; the top ten hold approximately 0.89%. This same sample was also part of a study on yellow fever vaccine responses in identical twins.

Sequenced sample: PBMCs. These receptors were taken from a woman in her late teens or twenties in good health.

This clonotype was picked up a small number of times. V gene TRBV7-2 combines with J gene TRBJ2-1; D might be TRBD2 (6 bases). The CDR3 is made up of 16 amino acids. Between the trimmed V and J ends, which lost 5 bases and 1 base, there was a span of 15 bases. Germline-derived CDR1 and CDR2 are SGHTA and FQGNSA. The CDR3 DNA is TGTGCCAGCAGCCCGTTTCCGGGAGTTTCCTACAATGAGCAGTTCTTC. Its translation: CASSPFPGVSYNEQFF. Full variable domain (rest looked up from reference TRBV7-2 and TRBJ2-1): GAGVSQSPSNKVTEKGKDVELRCDPISGHTALYWYRQSLGQGLEFLIYFQGNSAPDKSGLPSDRFSAERTGGSVSTLTIQRTQQEDSAVYLCASSPFPGVSYNEQFFGPGTRLTVL.

V gene TRBV18 combines with J gene TRBJ2-3, with D hard to call. V lost 3 bases and J 1 base, leaving 11 bases between the germline ends. Germline lookup yields CDR1 KGHSH and CDR2 LQKENI. The CDR3 is made up of 15 amino acids. CDR3 in amino acids: CASSPSRVGTDTQYF. The CDR3 coding sequence is TGTGCCAGCTCACCGAGTAGGGTGGGCACAGATACGCAGTATTTT.

This clonotype has a handful of counts. This chain uses TRBV7-2 with TRBJ2-3, with 8 bases that match TRBD2. CDR3 length: 16 residues. Germline V CDR1 and CDR2: SGHTA, FQGNSA. After removal of 4 bases from V and 4 bases from J, the junction contained 10 bases not matched to a gene. The CDR3 nucleotides are TGTGCCAGCAGCTCCCGGGGGGGGGTTTCCGCAGATACGCAGTATTTT. As protein: CASSSRGGVSADTQYF.

The chain couples TRBV12-3 or TRBV12-4 to TRBJ1-1; possibly TRBD1 for D (5 bases). The CDR3 loop spans 15 amino acids. The V gene lost 5 bases and the J gene lost 4 bases, with 17 bases spanning the gap. The CDR3 loop reads CASSGVRLRGTEAFF. Here the CDR3 DNA reads TGTGCCAGCAGTGGGGTCAGGTTGAGGGGCACTGAAGCTTTCTTT.

This clonotype was detected ten times or more. CDR3 in amino acids: CAWSVAVEAGELFF. For the CDR3, the DNA is TGTGCCTGGAGTGTCGCCGTGGAGGCCGGGGAGCTGTTTTTT. The chain employs TRBV30 and TRBJ2-2; TRBD2 is a possible D gene (5 bases). The V gene lost 0 bases and the J gene lost 6 bases, with 11 bases spanning the gap. This CDR3 spans 14 amino acids. Germline lookup yields CDR1 GTSNPN and CDR2 SVGIG (reference sequence).

This clonotype was seen a few times. This chain links TRBV27 with TRBJ1-1; D is perhaps TRBD1 (6 bases). The V and J ends lost 5 bases and 2 bases respectively, with 12 bases between them. The V gene's germline CDR1 is MNHEY and CDR2 SMNVEV (reference sequence). This CDR3 contains 14 residues. The CDR3 bases are TGTGCCAGCAGTCACCGACAGGTCAACACTGAAGCTTTCTTT. Residues: CASSHRQVNTEAFF.

The V call is TRBV9, the J call TRBJ2-1; TRBD2 matches 16 bases. Germline trimming cut 3 bases from V and 8 bases from J; bases unmatched to any gene: 5. Per the germline V gene, CDR1 is SGDLS and CDR2 is YYNGEE. The CDR3 length is 16 residues. DNA for the CDR3: TGTGCCAGCAGCGCGGGGACTAGCGGGAGGGGGGATGAGCAGTTCTTC. Amino acids: CASSAGTSGRGDEQFF.

This clonotype showed up many times. The chain joins TRBV28 to TRBJ2-1, with 8 positions matching TRBD2. Germline-derived CDR1 and CDR2 are MDHEN and SYDVKM. The V gene end was trimmed by 1 base and the J gene end by 2 bases; junction bases not matched to a gene: 4. CDR3 size: 16 residues. In DNA form, the CDR3 reads TGTGCCAGCAGTTTATTGGCGGGAGGCGCCTACAATGAGCAGTTCTTC. This encodes CASSLLAGGAYNEQFF.

The rearrangement links TRBV27 to TRBJ2-5; no definite D call. Germline-derived CDR1 and CDR2 are MNHEY and SMNVEV (reference sequence). The CDR3 covers 14 residues. The V and J ends lost 0 bases and 1 base respectively, with 6 bases between them. For the CDR3, the DNA is TGTGCCAGCAGTTTATCGGTCCTCCAAGAGACCCAGTACTTC. Encoded protein: CASSLSVLQETQYF.

The genes are TRBV11-2 and TRBJ2-2, with TRBD1 matching over 9 bases. Trimming cost V 8 bases and J 1 base; bases outside gene matches: 11. There are 17 residues in the CDR3. Looked up from germline, CDR1 is SGHAT and CDR2 is FQNNGV. This chain's CDR3 is CASLQRTGVMNTGELFF. The CDR3, as DNA: TGTGCCAGCTTGCAAAGGACAGGGGTGATGAACACCGGGGAGCTGTTTTTT.

V gene TRBV20-1 combines with J gene TRBJ2-3; the D gene is possibly TRBD2 (6 bases). Germline loops: CDR1 DFQATT, CDR2 SNEGSKA (reference sequence). The CDR3 is 13 residues long. Trimming took off 6 bases at V and 3 bases at J, with 13 bases between the two ends. Here the CDR3 DNA reads TGCAGTGCAAATGCGGGGACTACAGATACGCAGTATTTT. It translates to CSANAGTTDTQYF.

This clonotype has a handful of counts. The chain recombines TRBV13 with TRBJ2-3, with TRBD1 identical over 8 bases. This CDR3 is built from 16 residues. The germline CDR1 and CDR2 sequences are PRHDT and FYEKMQ (reference sequence). J lost 1 base, V lost 5 bases, and 8 bases had no gene match. The DNA of the CDR3 is TGTGCCAGCAGCGGGGAGGAGGACAGGGGCACAGATACGCAGTATTTT. Translating it yields CASSGEEDRGTDTQYF.

This clonotype was found a few times. The chain joins TRBV15 to TRBJ2-7, with D unclear. The V gene lost 0 bases and the J gene lost 0 bases, with 18 bases spanning the gap. Germline CDR1 reads LNHNV; CDR2 reads YYDKDF (reference sequence). The CDR3 has 18 amino acids. This CDR3 is CATSRDWSDGRSSYEQYF. CDR3 bases: TGTGCCACCAGCAGAGATTGGTCGGACGGAAGGAGCTCCTACGAGCAGTACTTC.

The chain joins TRBV29-1 to TRBJ2-1; 11 bases agree with TRBD2. This CDR3 has 13 amino acids. Trimming removed 6 bases from V and 7 bases from J; junction bases left unmatched: 5. The germline V gene encodes CDR1 SQVTM and CDR2 ANQGSEA. The CDR3 region has the DNA TGCAGCGTCGATGGGACTAGCGGTAATGAGCAGTTCTTC. Translation: CSVDGTSGNEQFF.

This clonotype was seen more than once but under ten times. The V and J genes are TRBV25-1 and TRBJ1-4, with D unclear. The germline V gene encodes CDR1 MGHDK and CDR2 SYGVNS. The V end was cut by 3 bases, the J end by 7 bases, with 15 bases between. The CDR3 sequence is 15 residues long. The CDR3 sequence is CASSEFTGWAEKLFF. CDR3 DNA: TGTGCCAGCAGTGAGTTCACCGGGTGGGCTGAAAAACTGTTTTTT.

The chain joins TRBV5-1 to TRBJ1-2, with D unclear. The V end lost 5 bases, the J end lost 7 bases, and 15 bases lay between the germline ends. CDR3 length: 13 residues. Looked up from germline, CDR1 is SGHRS and CDR2 is YFSETQ. The CDR3 loop is CASRPKVESGYTF. The CDR3 DNA is TGCGCCAGCAGGCCTAAGGTCGAGTCTGGCTACACCTTC.

The chain is built from TRBV15 and TRBJ2-7, with D maybe TRBD1 (6 bases). This CDR3 has 20 amino acids. Germline CDR1 LNHNV, CDR2 YYDKDF (reference sequence). Trimming stripped 0 bases from V and 0 bases from J, with 24 bases between. CDR3 sequence reads: CATSRDDGAGDIRSSYEQYF. DNA for the CDR3: TGTGCCACCAGCAGAGATGACGGGGCAGGGGATATCAGGAGCTCCTACGAGCAGTACTTC.

In its sample, this clonotype was seen once. CDR3 residues: CASSPNHSGANVLTF. CDR3 DNA: TGTGCCAGCAGCCCAAACCACTCTGGGGCCAACGTCCTGACTTTC. The rearrangement joins TRBV7-3 to TRBJ2-6; D is undetermined. Germline loops: CDR1 SGHTA, CDR2 FQGTGA. The length of the CDR3 is 15 residues. V was cut by 5 bases and J by 0 bases, with 8 bases left in between. The full variable domain, in which reference TRBV7-3 and TRBJ2-6 provide the parts outside the CDR3, is GAGVSQTPSNKVTEKGKYVELRCDPISGHTALYWYRQSLGQGPEFLIYFQGTGAADDSGLPNDRFFAVRPEGSVSTLKIQRTERGDSAVYLCASSPNHSGANVLTFGAGSRLTVL.

This rearrangement joins TRBV12-3 or TRBV12-4 to TRBJ2-2, with D hard to call. This CDR3 has 12 residues. The V end lost 9 bases, the J end lost 7 bases, and 12 bases lay between the germline ends. CDR3 nucleotide sequence: TGTGCCAGTGCTGGGGAAGTCGGGGAGCTGTTTTTT. It translates to CASAGEVGELFF.

The V call is TRBV6-2 or TRBV6-3, the J call TRBJ2-1; D gene uncertain. The V gene's germline CDR1 is MNHEY and CDR2 SVGEGT. The CDR3 sequence is 16 residues long. V gave up 7 bases and J gave up 4 bases, with 20 bases separating them. CDR3 protein: CASIKGLGPGYNEQFF. CDR3 bases: TGTGCCAGCATTAAAGGTCTCGGCCCCGGGTACAATGAGCAGTTCTTC.

The V call is TRBV7-8, the J call TRBJ2-1; 13 nucleotides line up with TRBD2. This CDR3 region has 14 residues. With 3 bases clipped from V and 9 bases from J, the junction kept 2 bases outside the gene matches. The germline CDR1 and CDR2 sequences are SGHVS and FQNEAQ. The CDR3 loop is CASSLGTSGIEQFF. CDR3 DNA sequence: TGTGCCAGCAGCTTGGGGACTAGCGGGATTGAGCAGTTCTTC. Full variable domain (outside the CDR3, taken from reference TRBV7-8 and TRBJ2-1): GAGVSQSPRYKVAKRGQDVALRCDPISGHVSLFWYQQALGQGPEFLTYFQNEAQLDKSGLPSDRFFAERPEGSVSTLKIQRTQQEDSAVYLCASSLGTSGIEQFFGPGTRLTVL.

As concerns this clonotype: One base away lies a much larger clone, so this may be a sequencing read error. Here the CDR3 omits its conserved ending phenylalanine or tryptophan, so a read error is the likely source. The chain has TRBV7-6 and TRBJ1-6; D is ambiguous. V gave up 1 base and J gave up 4 bases, with 8 bases separating them. This CDR3 is built from 15 residues. Germline CDR1 SGHVS, CDR2 FNYEAQ. The CDR3: CASSLDIQYNSPLHV. CDR3 nucleotide sequence: TGTGCCAGCAGCTTAGATATCCAGTATAATTCACCCCTCCACGTT.

This clonotype showed up many times. One end of the junction does not line up with germline, which may come from a read error. The rearrangement uses TRBV6-5 and TRBJ1-2; TRBD1 matches at 9 bases. CDR1 and CDR2 (germline): MNHEY, SVGAGI. This CDR3 region has 16 residues. CDR3 protein: CASSYLGQGFTYGYTF. In DNA form, the CDR3 reads TGTGCCAGCAGCTACTTGGGACAGGGCTTTACCTATGGCTACACCTTC.

The chain combines TRBV12-3 or TRBV12-4 with TRBJ2-5; TRBD2 agrees at 11 bases. After removal of 4 bases from V and 5 bases from J, the junction contained 9 bases not matched to a gene. This CDR3 is built from 16 residues. The CDR3 region is CASSSYLAGGNETQYF. The CDR3, as DNA: TGTGCCAGCAGTTCTTATCTAGCGGGAGGTAACGAGACCCAGTACTTC.

This clonotype turned up a few times. The chain couples TRBV4-3 to TRBJ2-3; TRBD2 matches at 8 bases. This CDR3 has 13 residues. Germline values: CDR1 LGHNA, CDR2 YSLEER. J was trimmed by 12 bases and V by 2 bases; bases with no gene match: 7. CDR3 in amino acids: CASSQLSGSRQYF. The CDR3 DNA sequence: TGCGCCAGCAGCCAACTCAGCGGGAGTCGCCAGTATTTT.

Many counts were recorded for this clonotype. The gene calls are TRBV10-1 and TRBJ2-1; no clear D. Germline CDR1 and CDR2: WNHNN and SYGVQD (reference sequence). The ends were cut back, 3 bases at V and 12 bases at J, with 9 bases in the middle. The CDR3 extends over 11 amino acids. The CDR3, as DNA: TGCGCCAGCAGTGATTCCCGAGGGCAGTTCTTC. This sequence encodes CASSDSRGQFF.